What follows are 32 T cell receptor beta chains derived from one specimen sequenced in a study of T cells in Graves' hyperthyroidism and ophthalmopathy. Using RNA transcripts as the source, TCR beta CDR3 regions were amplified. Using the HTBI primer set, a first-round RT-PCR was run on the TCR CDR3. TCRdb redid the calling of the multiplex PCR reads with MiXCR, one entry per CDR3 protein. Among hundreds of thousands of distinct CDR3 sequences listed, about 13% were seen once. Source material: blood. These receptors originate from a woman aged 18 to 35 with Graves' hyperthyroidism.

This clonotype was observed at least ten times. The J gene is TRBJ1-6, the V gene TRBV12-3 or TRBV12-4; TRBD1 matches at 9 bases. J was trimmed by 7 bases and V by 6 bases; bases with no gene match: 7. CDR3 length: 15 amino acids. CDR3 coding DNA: TGTGCCAGCAGAGCAGAGACAGGGGGGAATTCACCCCTCCACTTT. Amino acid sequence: CASRAETGGNSPLHF.

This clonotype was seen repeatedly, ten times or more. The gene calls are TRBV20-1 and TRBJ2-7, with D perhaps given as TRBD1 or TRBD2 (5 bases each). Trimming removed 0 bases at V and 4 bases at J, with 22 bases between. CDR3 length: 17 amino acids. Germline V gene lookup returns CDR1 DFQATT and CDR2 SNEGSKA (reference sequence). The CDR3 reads CSARDLKGSEVYYEQYF. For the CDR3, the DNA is TGCAGTGCTAGAGATCTTAAGGGGTCGGAGGTTTATTACGAGCAGTACTTC.

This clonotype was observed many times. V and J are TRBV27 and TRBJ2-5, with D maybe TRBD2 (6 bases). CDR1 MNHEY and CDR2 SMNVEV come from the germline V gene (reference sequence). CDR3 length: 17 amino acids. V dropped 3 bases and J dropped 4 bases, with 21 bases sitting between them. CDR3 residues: CASSFVLGGRGAETQYF. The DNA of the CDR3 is TGTGCCAGCAGTTTCGTTTTAGGAGGGCGCGGGGCAGAGACCCAGTACTTC.

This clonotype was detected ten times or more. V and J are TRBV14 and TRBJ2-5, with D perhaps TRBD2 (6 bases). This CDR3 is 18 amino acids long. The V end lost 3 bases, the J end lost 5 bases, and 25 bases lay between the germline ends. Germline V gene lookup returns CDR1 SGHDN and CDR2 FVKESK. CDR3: CASSHLGGSASSLETQYF. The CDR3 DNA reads TGTGCCAGCAGCCACTTAGGAGGGTCGGCATCATCCTTGGAGACCCAGTACTTC. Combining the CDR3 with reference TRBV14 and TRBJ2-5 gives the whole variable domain EAGVTQFPSHSVIEKGQTVTLRCDPISGHDNLYWYRRVMGKEIKFLLHFVKESKQDESGMPNNRFLAERTGGTYSTLKVQPAELEDSGVYFCASSHLGGSASSLETQYFGPGTRLLVL.

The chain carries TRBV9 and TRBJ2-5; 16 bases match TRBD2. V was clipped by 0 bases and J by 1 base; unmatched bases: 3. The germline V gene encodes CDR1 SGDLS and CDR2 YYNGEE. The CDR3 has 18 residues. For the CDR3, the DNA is TGTGCCAGCAGCGTAGTAGGGACTAGCGGGGGGGCCCAAGAGACCCAGTACTTC. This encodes CASSVVGTSGGAQETQYF.

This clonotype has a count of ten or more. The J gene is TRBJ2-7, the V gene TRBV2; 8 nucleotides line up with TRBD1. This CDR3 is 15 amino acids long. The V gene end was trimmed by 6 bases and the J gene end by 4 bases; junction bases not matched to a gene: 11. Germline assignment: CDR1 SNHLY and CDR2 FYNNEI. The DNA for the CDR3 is TGTGCCAGCAGGGCCGACAGGGGCGCCTTTTACGAGCAGTACTTC. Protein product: CASRADRGAFYEQYF.

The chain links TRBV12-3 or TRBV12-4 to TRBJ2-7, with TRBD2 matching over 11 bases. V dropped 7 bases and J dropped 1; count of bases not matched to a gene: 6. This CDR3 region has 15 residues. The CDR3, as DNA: TGTGCCAGCACTTCTAGCGGGGGGAGATCCTACGAGCAGTACTTC. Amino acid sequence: CASTSSGGRSYEQYF.

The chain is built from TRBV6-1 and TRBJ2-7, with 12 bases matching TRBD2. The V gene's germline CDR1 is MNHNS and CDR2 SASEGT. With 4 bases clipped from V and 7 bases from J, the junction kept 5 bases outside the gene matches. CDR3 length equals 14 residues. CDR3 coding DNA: TGTGCCAGCAGTGGCCTAGCGGGAGGGCGTGAGCAGTACTTC. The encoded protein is CASSGLAGGREQYF.

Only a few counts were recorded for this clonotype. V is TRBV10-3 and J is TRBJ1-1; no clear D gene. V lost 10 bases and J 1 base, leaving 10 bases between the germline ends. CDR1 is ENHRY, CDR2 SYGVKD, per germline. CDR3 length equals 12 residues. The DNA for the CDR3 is TGTGCCACCCGACGGGAGAACACTGAAGCTTTCTTT. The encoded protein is CATRRENTEAFF.

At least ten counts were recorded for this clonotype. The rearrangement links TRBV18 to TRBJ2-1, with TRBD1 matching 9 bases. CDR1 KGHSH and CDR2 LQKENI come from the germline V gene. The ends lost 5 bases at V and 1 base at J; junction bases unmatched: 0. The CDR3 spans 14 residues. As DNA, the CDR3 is TGTGCCAGCTCAGACAGGGGGTCCTACAATGAGCAGTTCTTC. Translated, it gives CASSDRGSYNEQFF.

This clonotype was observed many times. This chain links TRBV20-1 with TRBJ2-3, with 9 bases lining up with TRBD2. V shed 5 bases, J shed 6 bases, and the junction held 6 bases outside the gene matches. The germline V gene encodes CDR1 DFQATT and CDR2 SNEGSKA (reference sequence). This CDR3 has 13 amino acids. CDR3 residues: CSAFSGSYDTQYF. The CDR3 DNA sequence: TGCAGTGCTTTTAGCGGGAGTTATGATACGCAGTATTTT.

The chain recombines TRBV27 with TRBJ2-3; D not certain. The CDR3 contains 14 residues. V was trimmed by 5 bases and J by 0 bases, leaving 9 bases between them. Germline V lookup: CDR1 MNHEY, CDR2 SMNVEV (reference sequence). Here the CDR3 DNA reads TGTGCCAGCAGTAACCTCCTTAGCACAGATACGCAGTATTTT. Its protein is CASSNLLSTDTQYF.

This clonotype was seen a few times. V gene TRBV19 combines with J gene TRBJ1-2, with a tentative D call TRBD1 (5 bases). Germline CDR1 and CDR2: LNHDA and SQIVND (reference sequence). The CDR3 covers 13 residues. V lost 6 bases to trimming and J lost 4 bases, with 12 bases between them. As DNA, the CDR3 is TGTGCCAGTAGCCCAGGGATAAGCTATGGCTACACCTTC. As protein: CASSPGISYGYTF. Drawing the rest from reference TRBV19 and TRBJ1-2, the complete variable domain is DGGITQSPKYLFRKEGQNVTLSCEQNLNHDAMYWYRQDPGQGLRLIYYSQIVNDFQKGDIAEGYSVSREKKESFPLTVTSAQKNPTAFYLCASSPGISYGYTFGSGTRLTVV.

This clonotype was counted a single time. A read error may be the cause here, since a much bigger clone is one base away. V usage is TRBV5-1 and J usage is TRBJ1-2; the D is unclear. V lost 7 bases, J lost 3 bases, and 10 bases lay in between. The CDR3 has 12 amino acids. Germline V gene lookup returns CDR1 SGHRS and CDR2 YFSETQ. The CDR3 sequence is CASRTDHYGYTF. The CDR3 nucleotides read TGCGCCAGCCGCACGGACCACTATGGCTACACCTTC. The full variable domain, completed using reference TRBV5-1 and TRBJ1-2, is KAGVTQTPRYLIKTRGQQVTLSCSPISGHRSVSWYQQTPGQGLQFLFEYFSETQRNKGNFPGRFSGRQFSNSRSEMNVSTLELGDSALYLCASRTDHYGYTFGSGTRLTVV.

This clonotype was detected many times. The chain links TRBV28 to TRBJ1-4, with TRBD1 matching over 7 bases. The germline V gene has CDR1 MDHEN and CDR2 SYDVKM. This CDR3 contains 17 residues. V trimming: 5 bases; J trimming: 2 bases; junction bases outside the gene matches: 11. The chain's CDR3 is CASSQIPPGGTNEKLFF. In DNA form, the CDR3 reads TGTGCCAGCAGTCAGATACCCCCAGGGGGTACTAATGAAAAACTGTTTTTT.

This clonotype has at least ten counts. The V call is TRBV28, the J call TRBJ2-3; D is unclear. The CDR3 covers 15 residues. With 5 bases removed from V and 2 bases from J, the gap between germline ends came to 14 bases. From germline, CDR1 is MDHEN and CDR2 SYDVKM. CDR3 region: CASSTLRTPTDTQYF. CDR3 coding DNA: TGTGCCAGCAGTACCCTCCGGACCCCCACAGATACGCAGTATTTT.

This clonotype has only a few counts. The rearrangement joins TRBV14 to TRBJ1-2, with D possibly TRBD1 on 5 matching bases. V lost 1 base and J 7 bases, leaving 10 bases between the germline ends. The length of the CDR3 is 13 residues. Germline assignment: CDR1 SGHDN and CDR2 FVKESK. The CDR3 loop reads CASSQVGTGGYTF. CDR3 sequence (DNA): TGTGCCAGCAGCCAAGTTGGGACGGGTGGCTACACCTTC.

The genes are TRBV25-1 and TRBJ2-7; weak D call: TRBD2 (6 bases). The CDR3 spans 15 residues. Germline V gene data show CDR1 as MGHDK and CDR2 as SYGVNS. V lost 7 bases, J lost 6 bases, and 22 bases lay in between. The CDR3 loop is CASIRQGRGRCEQYF. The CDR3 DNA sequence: TGTGCCAGCATCCGGCAGGGTCGGGGGAGGTGCGAGCAGTACTTC.

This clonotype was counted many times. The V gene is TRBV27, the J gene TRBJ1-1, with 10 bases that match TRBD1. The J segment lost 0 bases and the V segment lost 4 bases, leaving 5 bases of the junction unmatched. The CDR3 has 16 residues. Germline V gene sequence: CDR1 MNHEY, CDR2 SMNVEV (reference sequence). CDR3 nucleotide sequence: TGTGCCAGCAGTTCAAGACAGGGGGCCTTGAACACTGAAGCTTTCTTT. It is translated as CASSSRQGALNTEAFF.

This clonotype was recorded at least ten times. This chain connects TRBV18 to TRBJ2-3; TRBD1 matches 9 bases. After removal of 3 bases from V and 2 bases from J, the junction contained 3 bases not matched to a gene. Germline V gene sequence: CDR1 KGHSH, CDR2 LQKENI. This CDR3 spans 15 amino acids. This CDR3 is CASSPTGGFTDTQYF. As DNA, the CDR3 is TGTGCCAGCTCACCCACAGGGGGCTTCACAGATACGCAGTATTTT. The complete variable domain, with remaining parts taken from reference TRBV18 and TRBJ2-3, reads NAGVMQNPRHLVRRRGQEARLRCSPMKGHSHVYWYRQLPEEGLKFMVYLQKENIIDESGMPKERFSAEFPKEGPSILRIQQVVRGDSAAYFCASSPTGGFTDTQYFGPGTRLTVL.

CDR3 loop: CASSRPLFRTINYGYTF. The CDR3 nucleotides read TGTGCCAGCAGCCGACCGCTTTTCCGGACCATAAACTATGGCTACACCTTC. The V call is TRBV6-1, the J call TRBJ1-2; no reliable D call. V was cut by 6 bases and J by 2 bases, with 22 bases left in between. The germline V gene encodes CDR1 MNHNS and CDR2 SASEGT. This CDR3 comprises 17 residues.

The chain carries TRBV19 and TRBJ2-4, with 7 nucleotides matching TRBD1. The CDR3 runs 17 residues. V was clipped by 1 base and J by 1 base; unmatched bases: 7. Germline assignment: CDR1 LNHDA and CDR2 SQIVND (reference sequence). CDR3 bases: TGTGCCAGTAGTATAGCGACAGGGCGTACGGCCAAAAACATTCAGTACTTC. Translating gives CASSIATGRTAKNIQYF.

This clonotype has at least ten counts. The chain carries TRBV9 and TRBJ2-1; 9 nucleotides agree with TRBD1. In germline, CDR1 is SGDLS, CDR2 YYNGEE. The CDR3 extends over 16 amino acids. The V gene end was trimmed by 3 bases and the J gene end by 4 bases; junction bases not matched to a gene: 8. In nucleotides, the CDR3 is TGTGCCAGCAGCGAGGGCGGGACAGGGCAATACAATGAGCAGTTCTTC. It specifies CASSEGGTGQYNEQFF.

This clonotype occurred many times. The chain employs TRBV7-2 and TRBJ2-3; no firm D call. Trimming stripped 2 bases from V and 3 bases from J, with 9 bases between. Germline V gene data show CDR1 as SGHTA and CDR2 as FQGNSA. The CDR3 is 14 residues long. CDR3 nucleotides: TGTGCCAGCAGCTTAAGGCAGGAGACAGATACGCAGTATTTT. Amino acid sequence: CASSLRQETDTQYF. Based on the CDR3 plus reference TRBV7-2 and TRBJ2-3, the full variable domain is GAGVSQSPSNKVTEKGKDVELRCDPISGHTALYWYRQSLGQGLEFLIYFQGNSAPDKSGLPSDRFSAERTGGSVSTLTIQRTQQEDSAVYLCASSLRQETDTQYFGPGTRLTVL.

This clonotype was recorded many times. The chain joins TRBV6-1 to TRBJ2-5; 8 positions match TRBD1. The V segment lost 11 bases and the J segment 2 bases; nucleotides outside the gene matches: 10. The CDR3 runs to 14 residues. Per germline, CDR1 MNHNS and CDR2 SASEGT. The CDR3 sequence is CAGQTGENQETQYF. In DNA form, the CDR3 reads TGTGCCGGCCAGACAGGGGAGAATCAAGAGACCCAGTACTTC.

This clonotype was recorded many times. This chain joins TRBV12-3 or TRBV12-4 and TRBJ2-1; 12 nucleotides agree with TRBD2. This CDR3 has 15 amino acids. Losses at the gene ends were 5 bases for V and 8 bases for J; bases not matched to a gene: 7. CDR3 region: CASSLLAGGRDEQFF. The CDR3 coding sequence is TGTGCCAGCAGTCTACTAGCGGGGGGCCGGGATGAGCAGTTCTTC.

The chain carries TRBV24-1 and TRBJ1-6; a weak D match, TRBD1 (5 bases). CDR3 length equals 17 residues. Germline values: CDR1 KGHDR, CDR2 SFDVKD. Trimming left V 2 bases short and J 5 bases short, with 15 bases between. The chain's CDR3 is CATSDWTGTVDNSPLHF. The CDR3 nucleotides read TGTGCCACCAGTGATTGGACCGGGACGGTGGATAATTCACCCCTCCACTTT.

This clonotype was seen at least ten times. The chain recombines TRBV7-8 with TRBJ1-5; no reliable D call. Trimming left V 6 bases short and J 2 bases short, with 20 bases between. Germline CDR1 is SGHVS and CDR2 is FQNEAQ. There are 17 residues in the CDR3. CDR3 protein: CASSLPGSGSGNQPQHF. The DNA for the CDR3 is TGTGCCAGCAGTTTACCCGGGTCGGGTTCGGGCAATCAGCCCCAGCATTTT.

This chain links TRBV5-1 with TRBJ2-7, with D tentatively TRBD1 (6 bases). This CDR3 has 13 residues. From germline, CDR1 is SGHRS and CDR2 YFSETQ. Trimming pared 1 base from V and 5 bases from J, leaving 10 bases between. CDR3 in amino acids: CASSLSAGDEQYF. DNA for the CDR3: TGCGCCAGCAGCTTGTCTGCAGGGGACGAGCAGTACTTC.

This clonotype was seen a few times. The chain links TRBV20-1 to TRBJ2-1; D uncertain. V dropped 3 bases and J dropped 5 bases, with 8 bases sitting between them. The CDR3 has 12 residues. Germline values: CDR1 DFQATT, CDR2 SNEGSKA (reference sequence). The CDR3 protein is CSARDGHNEQFF. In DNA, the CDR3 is TGCAGTGCTAGGGACGGCCACAATGAGCAGTTCTTC.

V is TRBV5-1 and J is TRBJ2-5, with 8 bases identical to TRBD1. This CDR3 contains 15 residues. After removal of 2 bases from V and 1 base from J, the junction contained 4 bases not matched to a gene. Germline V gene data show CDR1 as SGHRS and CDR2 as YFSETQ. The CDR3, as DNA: TGCGCCAGCAGCTTCACGGGACAGGCCCAAGAGACCCAGTACTTC. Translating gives CASSFTGQAQETQYF. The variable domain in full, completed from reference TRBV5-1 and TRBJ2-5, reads KAGVTQTPRYLIKTRGQQVTLSCSPISGHRSVSWYQQTPGQGLQFLFEYFSETQRNKGNFPGRFSGRQFSNSRSEMNVSTLELGDSALYLCASSFTGQAQETQYFGPGTRLLVL.

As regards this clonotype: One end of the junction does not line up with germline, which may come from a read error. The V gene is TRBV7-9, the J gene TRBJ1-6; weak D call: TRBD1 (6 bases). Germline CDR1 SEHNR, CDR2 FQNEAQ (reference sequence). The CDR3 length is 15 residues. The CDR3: CASSQGFLQRGPLHF. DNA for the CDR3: TGCGCCAGCAGCCAAGGGTTCTTGCAGAGGGGGCCCCTCCACTTT.